A selection of T cell receptor beta chains follows, all from one sample in a study of blood T cell repertoires in COVID-19. Clones were sequenced by immunoSEQ multiplex PCR, and TCRdb holds only the in-frame ones, with some missing. The sample has 50,000 to 60,000 clones, about nine tenths seen once; the top ten hold approximately 6.2%. The sequencing sample was made of peripheral blood. The receptor source for this set is a man between 40 and 49 years old with acute or convalescent COVID-19. Both conserved end residues are trimmed from each CDR3. Size values are once, few and many counts, or a class for expanded clones, and some rows have none.

J: TRBJ2-5; V: TRBV6-5; size: NA; CDR3: ASSKRGQETQY
J: TRBJ2-1; V: TRBV7-2; size: NA; CDR3: ASSPQDRIITSYNEQF
J: TRBJ1-2; V: TRBV19; size: NA; CDR3: ASSGTGGPYYGYT
J: TRBJ2-1; V: TRBV5-4; size: once; CDR3: ASSLAGGPSYNEQF
J: TRBJ1-2; V: TRBV5-4; size: NA; CDR3: ASSLGPGTDGYT
J: TRBJ1-1; V: TRBV19; size: few; CDR3: ASSIPLREAF
J: TRBJ1-3; V: TRBV5-4; size: NA; CDR3: ASRPDRGRENTIY
J: TRBJ2-5; V: TRBV14; size: NA; CDR3: ASSLRTGKETQY
J: TRBJ1-1; V: TRBV9; size: NA; CDR3: ASSVDQTEAF
J: TRBJ2-5; V: TRBV7-6; size: once; CDR3: ASSLSYSQETQY
J: TRBJ2-3; V: TRBV25-1; size: few; CDR3: ASSESRVSTDTQY
J: TRBJ2-7; V: TRBV18; size: NA; CDR3: ASSPQREMGEQY
J: TRBJ1-4; V: TRBV6-5; size: NA; CDR3: ATQGSTNEKLF
J: TRBJ1-2; V: TRBV5-1; size: few; CDR3: ASSLGGQGSGGYT
J: TRBJ1-1; V: TRBV12-3/TRBV12-4; size: NA; CDR3: ASRGQGSREAF
J: TRBJ1-4; V: TRBV5-1; size: NA; CDR3: ASSLVDGGVREKLF
J: TRBJ1-3; V: TRBV5-5; size: NA; CDR3: ASSLGYSRAGGNTIY
J: TRBJ2-1; V: TRBV4-3; size: once; CDR3: ASSQEESLSYNEQF
J: TRBJ2-1; V: TRBV2; size: few; CDR3: ASSGAGLAGGYNEQF
J: TRBJ1-2; V: TRBV7-9; size: few; CDR3: ASIRPGGPGGYT
J: TRBJ1-2; V: TRBV10-2; size: NA; CDR3: ASRTDAYGYT
J: TRBJ2-1; V: TRBV19; size: NA; CDR3: ASSIGTSGRTQYNEQF
J: TRBJ1-5; V: TRBV9; size: NA; CDR3: ASSGTGGQPQH
J: TRBJ2-7; V: TRBV6-2/TRBV6-3; size: NA; CDR3: ASSPGLAVAYEQY
J: TRBJ2-3; V: TRBV5-1; size: NA; CDR3: ASSLVGQGEGTDTQY
J: TRBJ2-3; V: TRBV24-1; size: NA; CDR3: ATSDLGARHHTQY
J: TRBJ2-1; V: TRBV10-3; size: NA; CDR3: AIRSVAAGADNEQF
J: TRBJ2-2; V: TRBV6-4; size: NA; CDR3: ASSDSSGDTGELF
J: TRBJ2-1; V: TRBV19; size: NA; CDR3: ASSIVWTRSIVEQF
J: TRBJ1-2; V: TRBV12-3/TRBV12-4; size: NA; CDR3: ASAGAYYGYT
J: TRBJ2-7; V: TRBV5-1; size: few; CDR3: ASSYFGTGDNEQY
J: TRBJ1-4; V: TRBV19; size: NA; CDR3: ASSPGGATNEKLF
J: TRBJ2-1; V: TRBV6-4; size: NA; CDR3: ASSIDPSGNEQF
J: TRBJ1-1; V: TRBV30; size: NA; CDR3: AWSRDSVSEAF
J: TRBJ2-7; V: TRBV11-2; size: NA; CDR3: ASSLVGVGRYEQY
J: TRBJ2-1; V: TRBV12-3/TRBV12-4; size: NA; CDR3: ASSLGVGEQF
J: TRBJ2-3; V: TRBV6-6; size: NA; CDR3: ASMEIAGGPDTQY
J: TRBJ2-7; V: TRBV19; size: NA; CDR3: ASSMATAEQY
J: TRBJ2-7; V: TRBV30; size: NA; CDR3: AWSRGGGGSYEQY
J: TRBJ2-7; V: TRBV21-1; size: NA; CDR3: ASSKEIGGNYYEQY
J: TRBJ2-7; V: TRBV30; size: NA; CDR3: AWRDRGSSYEQY
J: TRBJ2-3; V: TRBV28; size: NA; CDR3: ASSFASGFADTQY
J: TRBJ1-5; V: TRBV6-5; size: NA; CDR3: ASSWTGASNQPQH
J: TRBJ1-2; V: TRBV6-5; size: NA; CDR3: ASRATGTGTKGYT
J: TRBJ2-3; V: TRBV6-2/TRBV6-3; size: NA; CDR3: ASSPTSGWGDTQY
J: TRBJ1-1; V: TRBV4-1; size: NA; CDR3: ASSQDVAGAQATEAF
J: TRBJ2-1; V: TRBV6-2/TRBV6-3; size: once; CDR3: ASSSLKLAGATGSYNEQF
J: TRBJ2-2; V: TRBV3-1/TRBV3-2; size: NA; CDR3: ASSPPGLNTGELF
J: TRBJ1-1; V: TRBV12-3/TRBV12-4; size: once; CDR3: ASSLIRGTEAF